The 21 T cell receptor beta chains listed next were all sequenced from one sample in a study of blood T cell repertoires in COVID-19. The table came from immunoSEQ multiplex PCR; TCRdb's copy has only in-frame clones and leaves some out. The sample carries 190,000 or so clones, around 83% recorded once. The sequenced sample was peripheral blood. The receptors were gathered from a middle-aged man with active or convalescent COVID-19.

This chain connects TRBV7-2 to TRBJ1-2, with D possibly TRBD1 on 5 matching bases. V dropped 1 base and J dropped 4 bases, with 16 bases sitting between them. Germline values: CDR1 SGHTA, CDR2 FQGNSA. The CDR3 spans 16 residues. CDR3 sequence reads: CASSLDGAGTPYGYTF. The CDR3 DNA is TGTGCCAGCAGCTTAGATGGGGCAGGGACTCCCTATGGCTACACCTTC.

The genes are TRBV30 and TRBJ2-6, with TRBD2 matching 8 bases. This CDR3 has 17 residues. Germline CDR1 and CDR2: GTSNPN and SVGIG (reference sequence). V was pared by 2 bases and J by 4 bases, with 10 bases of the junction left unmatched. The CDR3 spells CAWSRGRAGAGANVLTF. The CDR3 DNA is TGTGCCTGGAGTAGGGGTAGAGCGGGGGCCGGGGCCAACGTCCTGACTTTC.

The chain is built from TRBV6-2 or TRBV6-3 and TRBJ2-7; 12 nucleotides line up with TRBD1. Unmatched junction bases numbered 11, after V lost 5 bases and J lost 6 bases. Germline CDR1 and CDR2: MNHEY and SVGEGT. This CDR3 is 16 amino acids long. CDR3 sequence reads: CASSRVPGQGAGEQYF. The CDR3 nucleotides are TGTGCCAGCAGTCGGGTACCGGGACAGGGGGCTGGCGAGCAGTACTTC.

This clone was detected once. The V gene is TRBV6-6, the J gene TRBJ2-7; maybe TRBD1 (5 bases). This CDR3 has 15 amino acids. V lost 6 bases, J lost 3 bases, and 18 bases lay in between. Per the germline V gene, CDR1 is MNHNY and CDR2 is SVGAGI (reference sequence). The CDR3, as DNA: TGTGCCAGCAGCCTCGGAACCAGGGTCGTCTACGAGCAGTACTTC. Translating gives CASSLGTRVVYEQYF.

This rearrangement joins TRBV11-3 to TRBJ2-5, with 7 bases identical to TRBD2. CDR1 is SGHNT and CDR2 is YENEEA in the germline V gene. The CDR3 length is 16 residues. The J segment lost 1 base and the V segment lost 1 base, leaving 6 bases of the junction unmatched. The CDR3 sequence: CASSLGYGGVQETQYF. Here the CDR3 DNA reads TGTGCCAGCAGCTTAGGATATGGGGGGGTCCAAGAGACCCAGTACTTC.

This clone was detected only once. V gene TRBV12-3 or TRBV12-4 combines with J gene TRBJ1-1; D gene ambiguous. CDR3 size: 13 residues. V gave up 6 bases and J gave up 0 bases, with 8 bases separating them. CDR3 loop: CASSPRVNTEAFF. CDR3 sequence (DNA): TGTGCCAGCAGCCCGAGGGTGAACACTGAAGCTTTCTTT.

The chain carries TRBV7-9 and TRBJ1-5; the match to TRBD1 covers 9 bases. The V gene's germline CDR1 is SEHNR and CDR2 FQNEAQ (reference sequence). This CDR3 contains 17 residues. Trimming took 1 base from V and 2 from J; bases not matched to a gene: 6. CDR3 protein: CASSLGGGQGGNQPQHF. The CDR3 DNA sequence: TGTGCCAGCAGCTTAGGGGGGGGACAGGGAGGCAATCAGCCCCAGCATTTT.

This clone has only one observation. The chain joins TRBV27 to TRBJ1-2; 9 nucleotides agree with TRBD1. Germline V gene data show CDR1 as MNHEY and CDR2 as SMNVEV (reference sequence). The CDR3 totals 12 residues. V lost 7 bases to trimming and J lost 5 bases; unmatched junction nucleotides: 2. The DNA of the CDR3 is TGTGCCAGCAAGACAGGGGGGTATGGCTACACCTTC. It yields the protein CASKTGGYGYTF.

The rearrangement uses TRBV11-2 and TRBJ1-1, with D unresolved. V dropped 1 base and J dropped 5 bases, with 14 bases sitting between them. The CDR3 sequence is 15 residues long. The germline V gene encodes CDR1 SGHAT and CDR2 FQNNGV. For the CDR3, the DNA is TGTGCCAGCAGCTTAGGGGCCCCCTCAAATACTGAAGCTTTCTTT. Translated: CASSLGAPSNTEAFF.

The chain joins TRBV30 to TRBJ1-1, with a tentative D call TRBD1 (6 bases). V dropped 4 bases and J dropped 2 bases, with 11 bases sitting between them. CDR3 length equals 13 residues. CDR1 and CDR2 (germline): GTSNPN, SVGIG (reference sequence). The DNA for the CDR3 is TGTGCCTGGACCCCGGACAGAAACACTGAAGCTTTCTTT. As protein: CAWTPDRNTEAFF.

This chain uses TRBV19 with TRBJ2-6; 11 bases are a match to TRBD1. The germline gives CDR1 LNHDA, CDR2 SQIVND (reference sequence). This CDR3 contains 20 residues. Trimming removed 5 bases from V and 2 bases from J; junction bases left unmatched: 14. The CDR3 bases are TGTGCCAGTAGTCTTCTCCGGCGGGGACAGGGGGACGCTGGGGCCAACGTCCTGACTTTC. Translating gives CASSLLRRGQGDAGANVLTF.

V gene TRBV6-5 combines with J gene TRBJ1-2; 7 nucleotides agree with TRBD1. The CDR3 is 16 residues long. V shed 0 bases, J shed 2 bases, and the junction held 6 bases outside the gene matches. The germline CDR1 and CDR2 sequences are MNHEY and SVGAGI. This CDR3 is CASSYSGQVKNYGYTF. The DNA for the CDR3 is TGTGCCAGCAGTTACTCCGGACAGGTAAAGAACTATGGCTACACCTTC.

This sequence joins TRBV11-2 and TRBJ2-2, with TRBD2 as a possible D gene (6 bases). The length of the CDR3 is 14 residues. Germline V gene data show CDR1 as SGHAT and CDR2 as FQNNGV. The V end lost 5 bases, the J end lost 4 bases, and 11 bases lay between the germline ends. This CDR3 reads CASSTLSGTGELFF. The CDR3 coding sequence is TGTGCCAGCAGCACCCTTAGCGGCACCGGGGAGCTGTTTTTT.

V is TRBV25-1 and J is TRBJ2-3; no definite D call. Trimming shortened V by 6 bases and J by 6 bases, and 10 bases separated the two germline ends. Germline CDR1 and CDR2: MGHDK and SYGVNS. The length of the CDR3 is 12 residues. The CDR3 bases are TGTGCCAGCAGGGATACAGTGGATACGCAGTATTTT. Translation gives CASRDTVDTQYF.

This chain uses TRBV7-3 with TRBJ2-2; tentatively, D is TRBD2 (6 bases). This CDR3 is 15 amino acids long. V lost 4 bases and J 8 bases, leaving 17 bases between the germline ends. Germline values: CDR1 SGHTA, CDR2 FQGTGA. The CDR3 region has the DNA TGTGCCAGCAGCTCGGGACTGGCGGGTTCTGGGGAGCTGTTTTTT. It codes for CASSSGLAGSGELFF.

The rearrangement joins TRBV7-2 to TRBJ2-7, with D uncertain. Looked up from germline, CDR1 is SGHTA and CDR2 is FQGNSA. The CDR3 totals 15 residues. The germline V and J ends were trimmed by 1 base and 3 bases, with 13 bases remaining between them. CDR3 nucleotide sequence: TGTGCCAGCAGCTTAGTGGGCAGCCTAATCTACGAGCAGTACTTC. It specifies CASSLVGSLIYEQYF.

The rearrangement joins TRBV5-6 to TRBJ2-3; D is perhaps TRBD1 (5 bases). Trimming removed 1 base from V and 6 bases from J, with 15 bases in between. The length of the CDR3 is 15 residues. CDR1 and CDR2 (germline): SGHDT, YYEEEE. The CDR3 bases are TGTGCCAGCAGCTTGAAAGTGGGGCCAGGGGATACGCAGTATTTT. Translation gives CASSLKVGPGDTQYF.

This chain's CDR3 is CASRPDRSGGEAFF. The DNA of the CDR3 is TGTGCCAGCAGACCCGACAGGTCAGGCGGTGAAGCTTTCTTT. This chain joins TRBV7-9 and TRBJ1-1, with TRBD1 as a possible D gene (6 bases). CDR1 SEHNR and CDR2 FQNEAQ come from the germline V gene (reference sequence). The length of the CDR3 is 14 residues. V was clipped by 6 bases and J by 7 bases, with 18 bases between them. The complete variable domain, with remaining parts taken from reference TRBV7-9 and TRBJ1-1, reads DTGVSQNPRHKITKRGQNVTFRCDPISEHNRLYWYRQTLGQGPEFLTYFQNEAQLEKSRLLSDRFSAERPKGSFSTLEIQRTEQGDSAMYLCASRPDRSGGEAFFGQGTRLTVV.

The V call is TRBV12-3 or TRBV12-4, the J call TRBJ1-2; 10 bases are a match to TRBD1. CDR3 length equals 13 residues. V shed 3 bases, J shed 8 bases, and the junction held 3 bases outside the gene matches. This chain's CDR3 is CASSFGQGEGYTF. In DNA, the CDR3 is TGTGCCAGCAGTTTTGGACAGGGGGAAGGCTACACCTTC.

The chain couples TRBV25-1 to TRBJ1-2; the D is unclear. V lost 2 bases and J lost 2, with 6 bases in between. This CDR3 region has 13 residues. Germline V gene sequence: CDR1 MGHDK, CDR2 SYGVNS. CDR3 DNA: TGTGCCAGCAGTGAACTATCAAACTATGGCTACACCTTC. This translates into CASSELSNYGYTF.

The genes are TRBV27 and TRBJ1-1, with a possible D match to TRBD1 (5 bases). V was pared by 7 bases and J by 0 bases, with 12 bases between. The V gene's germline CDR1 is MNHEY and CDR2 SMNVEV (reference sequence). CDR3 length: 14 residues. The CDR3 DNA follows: TGTGCCAGCACCCCCCGGGGGATGAACACTGAAGCTTTCTTT. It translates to CASTPRGMNTEAFF.